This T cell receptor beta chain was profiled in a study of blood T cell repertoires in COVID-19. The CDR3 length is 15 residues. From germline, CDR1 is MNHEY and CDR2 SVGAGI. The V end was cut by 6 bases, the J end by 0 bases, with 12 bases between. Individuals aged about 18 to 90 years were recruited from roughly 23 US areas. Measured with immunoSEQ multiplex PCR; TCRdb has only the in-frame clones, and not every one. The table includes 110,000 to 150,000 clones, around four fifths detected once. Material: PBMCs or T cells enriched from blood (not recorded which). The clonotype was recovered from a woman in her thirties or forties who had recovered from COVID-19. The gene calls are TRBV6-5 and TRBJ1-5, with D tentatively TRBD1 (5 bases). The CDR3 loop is CASSGGTDSNQPQHF. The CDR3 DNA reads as TGTGCCAGCAGCGGGGGGACGGATAGCAATCAGCCCCAGCATTTT.